This is a list of T cell receptor beta chains from one sample in a study of blood T cell repertoires in COVID-19. Produced via immunoSEQ multiplex PCR; TCRdb's table is partial and in-frame only. The data show around 100,000 clones, 85% to 90% seen once. The specimen sequenced was peripheral blood. The receptors stem from a human donor in a cohort sampled during active COVID-19. CDR3s include the opening cysteine and the closing phenylalanine or tryptophan. A D gene is named only where the DNA matches it firmly. Rows give clone size only sometimes, using once, few, many, or a class for an expanded clone.

>TRBV7-3|NA|TRBJ2-2|TRBD1
TGTGCCAGCAGCACCTACGGGACAGGGGACACCGGGGAGCTGTTTTTT
CASSTYGTGDTGELFF
>TRBV5-6|NA|TRBJ1-2|TRBD1
TGTGCCAGCAGCCGCTCATCCGGACAGGTAAGAGCTAACTATGGCTACACCTTC
CASSRSSGQVRANYGYTF
>TRBV19|NA|TRBJ1-2|NA
TGTGCCAGCGGACCTCGACCGGGGACTAAAGCTGGCTACACCTTC
CASGPRPGTKAGYTF
>TRBV5-1|once|TRBJ2-3|NA
TGCGCCAGCAGCGAAGACGGGACTCCCGATACGCAGTATTTT
CASSEDGTPDTQYF
>TRBV30|NA|TRBJ1-6|TRBD1
TGTGCCTGGAGTATCGCAGGGGGCAATTCACCCCTCCACTTT
CAWSIAGGNSPLHF
>TRBV2|NA|TRBJ2-5|NA
TGTGCCAGCAGGAACAGGGCGGTAGAGACCCAGTACTTC
CASRNRAVETQYF
>TRBV2|NA|TRBJ2-4|TRBD1
TGTGCCAGCAGGGCAGGGGGCCTCGGAAACATTCAGTACTTC
CASRAGGLGNIQYF
>TRBV6-2/TRBV6-3|NA|TRBJ2-7|NA
TGTGCCAGCAGTTACGGCCCCAGGGAATTGGCAGAGCAGTACTTC
CASSYGPRELAEQYF
>TRBV27|NA|TRBJ1-5|TRBD1
TGTGCCAGCAGTTTAGGGGGAGGGACAGGTCTCAATCAGCCCCAGCATTTT
CASSLGGGTGLNQPQHF
>TRBV7-9|NA|TRBJ2-7|TRBD2
TGTGCCAGCAGCTTTCAGGGACTAGCGGGAATAGAGCAGTACTTC
CASSFQGLAGIEQYF
>TRBV10-3|few|TRBJ2-2|TRBD1
TGTGCCATCAGGACAGGGGGAAACACCGGGGAGCTGTTTTTT
CAIRTGGNTGELFF
>TRBV2|NA|TRBJ1-5|NA
TGTGCCAGCAGCTCCTCCCGGGGGATAAATAGCAATCAGCCCCAGCATTTT
CASSSSRGINSNQPQHF
>TRBV28|NA|TRBJ1-5|NA
TGTGCCAGCAGTTTAAGGGCAGGGAAGACGAAGCAGCCCCAGCATTTT
CASSLRAGKTKQPQHF